This T cell receptor (beta chain) was sequenced in a study of blood T cell repertoires in COVID-19. Study summary: The United States, Italy and Spain provided the acute and convalescent COVID-19 samples.

The CDR3 runs 16 residues. Looked up from germline, CDR1 is SGHRS and CDR2 is YFSETQ. With 6 bases clipped from V and 4 bases from J, the junction kept 14 bases outside the gene matches. The Seattle patients joined while their infection was active and were tracked longitudinally afterward. Authors' methods: How many nucleated cells were present was estimated from reference gene primer amplification. Sequencing was performed with immunoSEQ multiplex PCR; in TCRdb, only in-frame clones are kept and a portion is missing. V and J calls and clone size are given by that table; D and trimming were obtained from the DNA. The repertoire holds approximately 230,000 clones, with approximately 89% as singletons.

V usage is TRBV5-1 and J usage is TRBJ1-2, with 8 nucleotides matching TRBD1. Material for sequencing was peripheral blood. This receptor was taken from a young woman with COVID-19, enrolled during active disease. The CDR3 DNA sequence: TGCGCCAGCACACCGACAGGGGCCCGCGTCGGCTATGGCTACACCTTC. Protein sequence: CASTPTGARVGYGYTF.